The 27 T cell receptor beta chains presented below share a single source sample, sequenced in a study of post-analysis software for immune sequencing data. Which antigens these TCRs recognize remains unknown. Findings and limits, study-wide: With TRBV5-6, TRBV5-1 and TRBV20-1 included, about five TRBV segments were more frequent in patients than in controls.

Incorporated into the TCR beta cDNA libraries were unique molecular identifiers, which served to reduce PCR and sequencing biases. TCRdb analysed the PCR reads with MiXCR anew, one entry per CDR3 protein. The sample has about 820,000 distinct CDR3 sequences, 53% seen once. Sequencing was done on a sample of blood. The receptors originated from a girl aged 10 to 17 with multiple sclerosis.

This clonotype was counted only a few times. The chain's CDR3 is CASRPDRVFRGYTF. The CDR3 DNA follows: TGTGCCAGCAGGCCGGACAGGGTCTTTCGTGGCTACACCTTC. The chain couples TRBV5-5 to TRBJ1-2; 8 bases are a match to TRBD1. The CDR3 extends over 14 amino acids. Germline V CDR1 and CDR2: SGHKS, YYEKEE (reference sequence). V was pared by 5 bases and J by 7 bases, with 10 bases of the junction left unmatched. The full variable domain, completed using reference TRBV5-5 and TRBJ1-2, is DAGVTQSPTHLIKTRGQQVTLRCSPISGHKSVSWYQQVLGQGPQFIFQYYEKEERGRGNFPDRFSARQFPNYSSELNVNALLLGDSALYLCASRPDRVFRGYTFGSGTRLTVV.

This chain uses TRBV3-1 with TRBJ2-7, with 8 bases aligning to TRBD1. CDR1 is LGHDT, CDR2 YNNKEL, per germline (reference sequence). This CDR3 region has 16 residues. Trimming cost V 4 bases and J 7 bases; bases outside gene matches: 15. The CDR3 sequence is CASSPKDRALIREQYF. For the CDR3, the DNA is TGTGCCAGCAGCCCCAAGGACAGGGCTTTAATCCGGGAGCAGTACTTC.

This clonotype was observed a single time. The J gene is TRBJ2-1, the V gene TRBV6-6, with 7 bases matching TRBD1. The J segment lost 5 bases and the V segment lost 5 bases, leaving 6 bases of the junction unmatched. The germline V gene has CDR1 MNHNY and CDR2 SVGAGI (reference sequence). The CDR3 consists of 14 residues. CDR3 in DNA: TGTGCCAGCAGTCAACAGGGGACAAACAATGAGCAGTTCTTC. Its protein is CASSQQGTNNEQFF.

V is TRBV7-3 and J is TRBJ2-1, with D possibly matching TRBD2 (7 bases). V shed 3 bases and J shed 2 bases, with 14 bases lying between them. CDR1 is SGHTA and CDR2 is FQGTGA in the germline V gene. The CDR3 consists of 16 residues. The CDR3 sequence: CASSLGGANPYNEQFF. The DNA for the CDR3 is TGTGCCAGCAGCTTGGGGGGGGCGAACCCCTACAATGAGCAGTTCTTC.

A single count supports this clonotype. V is TRBV7-9 and J is TRBJ2-7; D not resolved. With 5 bases removed from V and 0 bases from J, the gap between germline ends came to 14 bases. This CDR3 comprises 15 residues. From germline, CDR1 is SEHNR and CDR2 FQNEAQ (reference sequence). In DNA, the CDR3 is TGTGCCAGCAGCCGGATAGCAGGTAGCTCCTACGAGCAGTACTTC. This sequence encodes CASSRIAGSSYEQYF.

The chain employs TRBV6-6 and TRBJ2-7, with a possible D match to TRBD1 (5 bases). This CDR3 contains 14 residues. Germline V gene sequence: CDR1 MNHNY, CDR2 SVGAGI (reference sequence). With 0 bases removed from V and 5 bases from J, the gap between germline ends came to 11 bases. In nucleotides, the CDR3 is TGTGCCAGCAGTTACTCGGCAGGGTCCAACGAGCAGTACTTC. It encodes CASSYSAGSNEQYF.

The chain joins TRBV2 to TRBJ2-5, with D uncertain. The ends were cut back, 2 bases at V and 4 bases at J, with 11 bases in the middle. Germline CDR1 SNHLY, CDR2 FYNNEI. The CDR3 is 14 amino acids. CDR3 amino acids: CASSERAYLETQYF. CDR3 nucleotide sequence: TGTGCCAGCAGTGAACGTGCCTACTTAGAGACCCAGTACTTC.

The V call is TRBV20-1, the J call TRBJ2-3; 12 bases fit TRBD2. J gave up 2 bases and V 4 bases, and 4 bases lay outside the gene matches. The CDR3 is 15 amino acids. CDR1 and CDR2 from the germline V gene are DFQATT and SNEGSKA (reference sequence). CDR3: CSAKGLAGTTDTQYF. Written as DNA, the CDR3 is TGCAGTGCTAAAGGACTAGCGGGGACCACAGATACGCAGTATTTT.

The table lists this clonotype with a few counts. This chain joins TRBV12-5 and TRBJ2-7; no definite D call. V was shortened by 2 bases and J by 5 bases, with 4 bases between the two germline ends. CDR1 is LGHNT and CDR2 is FRNRAP in the germline V gene. CDR3 size: 11 residues. This CDR3 reads CASGLRNEQYF. CDR3 nucleotide sequence: TGTGCTAGTGGTTTGAGAAACGAGCAGTACTTC.

CDR3 protein: CASSSVGRIVSYEQYF. CDR3 bases: TGTGCCAGCAGTTCCGTTGGACGGATTGTTTCCTACGAGCAGTACTTC. The rearrangement uses TRBV6-5 and TRBJ2-7, with D unclear. Germline lookup yields CDR1 MNHEY and CDR2 SVGAGI. This CDR3 has 16 amino acids. Trimming left V 4 bases short and J 1 base short, with 17 bases between.

The genes are TRBV10-3 and TRBJ2-7; 8 nucleotides align to TRBD2. J was trimmed by 4 bases and V by 0 bases; bases with no gene match: 5. CDR3 length: 15 residues. The germline gives CDR1 ENHRY, CDR2 SYGVKD. DNA for the CDR3: TGTGCCATCAGTGAGTCCAGCGGGAGAACTTACGAGCAGTACTTC. Translated, it gives CAISESSGRTYEQYF.

The sample holds one count of this clonotype. This rearrangement joins TRBV20-1 to TRBJ2-1, with D maybe TRBD2 (5 bases). The CDR3 has 13 residues. Germline V gives CDR1 DFQATT, CDR2 SNEGSKA (reference sequence). Trimming left V 3 bases short and J 8 bases short, with 14 bases between. CDR3 sequence: CSARGSQDHEQFF. As DNA, the CDR3 is TGCAGTGCTAGGGGGAGCCAGGACCATGAGCAGTTCTTC.

The genes are TRBV10-3 and TRBJ2-3; 8 bases fit TRBD2. The V gene's germline CDR1 is ENHRY and CDR2 SYGVKD. Trimming took 4 bases from V and 2 from J; bases not matched to a gene: 2. CDR3 length: 14 amino acids. The CDR3 is CAISVAGPTDTQYF. CDR3 sequence (DNA): TGTGCCATCAGTGTAGCGGGGCCCACAGATACGCAGTATTTT.

Comment on this clonotype: Its ends do not fully match the called genes, so a read error is possible. The V call is TRBV7-7, the J call TRBJ2-3, with D possibly TRBD2 on 5 matching bases. This CDR3 has 14 amino acids. CDR1 SSHAT and CDR2 FNYEAQ come from the germline V gene (reference sequence). The CDR3 region is CASSPRGFADTQYF. The CDR3 DNA sequence: TGTGCTAGCAGCCCCCGCGGGTTTGCAGATACGCAGTATTTT.

J is TRBJ2-7 and V is TRBV4-1, with D possibly called TRBD1 or TRBD2 (5 bases each). V gave up 0 bases and J gave up 2 bases, with 11 bases separating them. This CDR3 contains 15 residues. Germline V gene data show CDR1 as MGHRA and CDR2 as YSYEKL. The CDR3 nucleotides are TGCGCCAGCAGCCAAGATGTCGGGGCTCCCTACGAGCAGTACTTC. Encoded protein: CASSQDVGAPYEQYF.

CDR3 bases: TGTGCCAGCTCACCAGTGGGCAGCTCTGGGGCCAACGTCCTGACTTTC. Amino acid sequence: CASSPVGSSGANVLTF. The chain combines TRBV18 with TRBJ2-6; unclear D gene. There are 16 residues in the CDR3. The ends were cut back, 2 bases at V and 0 bases at J, with 8 bases in the middle. CDR1 KGHSH and CDR2 LQKENI come from the germline V gene.

In its sample, this clonotype was seen a few times. The chain employs TRBV12-3 or TRBV12-4 and TRBJ1-1; the D gene is possibly TRBD1 (6 bases). Deletions cut 6 bases from V and 4 bases from J, with 18 bases between. The CDR3 extends over 15 amino acids. The CDR3 is CASSPDGGGRTEAFF. In nucleotides, the CDR3 is TGTGCCAGCAGCCCCGACGGGGGCGGCCGCACTGAAGCTTTCTTT.

This clonotype was counted only a few times. V gene TRBV25-1 combines with J gene TRBJ2-7; no reliable D call. The CDR3 has 13 residues. V dropped 0 bases and J dropped 2 bases, with 5 bases sitting between them. In germline, CDR1 is MGHDK, CDR2 SYGVNS. The CDR3 protein is CASSEYGAYEQYF. CDR3 in DNA: TGTGCCAGCAGTGAATACGGCGCCTACGAGCAGTACTTC.

The chain uses TRBV3-1 and TRBJ1-5, with D perhaps matching TRBD1 (5 bases). The CDR3 contains 15 residues. From germline, CDR1 is LGHDT and CDR2 YNNKEL (reference sequence). V was trimmed by 5 bases and J by 3 bases, leaving 14 bases between them. DNA of the CDR3: TGTGCCAGCAGCACTTCACAGGATTTCAATCAGCCCCAGCATTTT. Amino acids: CASSTSQDFNQPQHF.

This chain connects TRBV20-1 to TRBJ2-3; D gene unclear. The germline V gene has CDR1 DFQATT and CDR2 SNEGSKA (reference sequence). The V end was cut by 3 bases, the J end by 2 bases, with 9 bases between. The CDR3 sequence is 13 residues long. CDR3 sequence (DNA): TGCAGTGCTAGGTCGGGTAACACAGATACGCAGTATTTT. Translation gives CSARSGNTDTQYF.

A few counts support this clonotype. V and J are TRBV15 and TRBJ2-5, with 9 positions matching TRBD1. Germline CDR1 is LNHNV and CDR2 is YYDKDF (reference sequence). V was pared by 3 bases and J by 3 bases, with 8 bases of the junction left unmatched. CDR3 length: 16 residues. CDR3 sequence (DNA): TGTGCCACCAGCAGCCACCTGGGACAGGGTAAAGAGACCCAGTACTTC. It translates to CATSSHLGQGKETQYF.

This clonotype has a handful of counts. The chain is built from TRBV7-9 and TRBJ1-4; 10 positions agree with TRBD1. The germline gives CDR1 SEHNR, CDR2 FQNEAQ (reference sequence). The CDR3 has 16 amino acids. After removal of 0 bases from V and 6 bases from J, the junction contained 4 bases not matched to a gene. CDR3 residues: CASSLADRGRYEKLFF. In nucleotides, the CDR3 is TGTGCCAGCAGCTTAGCAGACAGGGGGCGTTATGAAAAACTGTTTTTT.

This clonotype was observed a few times. The J gene is TRBJ1-2, the V gene TRBV20-1, with 7 nucleotides matching TRBD1. Germline V gives CDR1 DFQATT, CDR2 SNEGSKA (reference sequence). J was trimmed by 0 bases and V by 2 bases; bases with no gene match: 12. This CDR3 contains 17 residues. The chain's CDR3 is CSARPAGQVHSNYGYTF. CDR3 sequence (DNA): TGCAGTGCTAGACCGGCCGGACAGGTCCACTCTAACTATGGCTACACCTTC.

The chain combines TRBV7-9 with TRBJ1-6; 11 positions match TRBD1. CDR1 and CDR2 from the germline V gene are SEHNR and FQNEAQ (reference sequence). With 11 bases clipped from V and 10 bases from J, the junction kept 7 bases outside the gene matches. This CDR3 contains 13 residues. The CDR3 is CAGSGQGVSPLHF. The CDR3 region has the DNA TGTGCCGGCTCGGGACAGGGGGTCTCACCCCTCCACTTT. The entire variable domain, with the rest obtained from reference TRBV7-9 and TRBJ1-6, is as follows: DTGVSQNPRHKITKRGQNVTFRCDPISEHNRLYWYRQTLGQGPEFLTYFQNEAQLEKSRLLSDRFSAERPKGSFSTLEIQRTEQGDSAMYLCAGSGQGVSPLHFGNGTRLTVT.

The chain uses TRBV18 and TRBJ2-5, with D unclear. The CDR3 runs 14 residues. Germline V gives CDR1 KGHSH, CDR2 LQKENI. With 2 bases removed from V and 2 bases from J, the gap between germline ends came to 9 bases. The CDR3 region is CASSPDSRQETQYF. CDR3 DNA sequence: TGTGCCAGCTCACCAGATAGCCGTCAAGAGACCCAGTACTTC.

V and J are TRBV5-1 and TRBJ1-1; 7 bases are shared with TRBD1. V dropped 3 bases and J dropped 8; count of bases not matched to a gene: 1. CDR3 length: 11 residues. The germline V gene has CDR1 SGHRS and CDR2 YFSETQ. The CDR3 DNA reads TGCGCCAGCAGCTCGGACAGGGAAGCTTTCTTT. This gives the protein CASSSDREAFF.

There are a few counts of this clonotype. This chain links TRBV6-5 with TRBJ2-6; D might be TRBD1 (6 bases). This CDR3 spans 17 amino acids. Germline values: CDR1 MNHEY, CDR2 SVGAGI. V lost 3 bases, J lost 3 bases, and 15 bases lay in between. The CDR3 spells CASSYYRVWVGANVLTF. CDR3 DNA: TGTGCCAGCAGTTATTACAGGGTTTGGGTTGGGGCCAACGTCCTGACTTTC.